The 10 T cell receptor beta chains below all came from one sample that was sequenced in a study of spatial heterogeneity in lung cancer. TCRdb analysed the 5' RACE reads with MiXCR anew, one entry per CDR3 protein. The sample consists of about 670 distinct CDR3 sequences, 20% to 25% of them appearing once. Time point in this sample: sample taken at primary tumor resection. The input for sequencing was normal lung tissue next to the tumor, taken at surgery. Receptors were obtained from a male donor with early-stage non-small cell lung cancer.

Comments on this clonotype: Little can be read into the size of this beta chain, an off-target read in a library designed for alpha chains. The chain is built from TRBV5-4 and TRBJ2-5; 8 bases are a match to TRBD2. The V gene's germline CDR1 is SGHNT and CDR2 YYREEE (reference sequence). The CDR3 runs 14 residues. Trimming cost V 1 base and J 3 bases; bases outside gene matches: 2. This CDR3 reads CASSLLAGKETQYF. CDR3 in DNA: TGTGCCAGCAGCTTGCTAGCGGGTAAAGAGACCCAGTACTTC.

In this sample, this clonotype is large (0.1 to 1%). This beta chain is an off-target read within a library intended for alpha chains, so its frequency means little. J is TRBJ2-1 and V is TRBV7-9, with D hard to call. The CDR3 consists of 15 residues. From germline, CDR1 is SEHNR and CDR2 FQNEAQ (reference sequence). The V end was cut by 6 bases, the J end by 0 bases, with 12 bases between. CDR3 loop: CASSTDWSSYNEQFF. CDR3 in DNA: TGTGCCAGCAGTACCGATTGGAGCTCCTACAATGAGCAGTTCTTC.

This clonotype was found a few times. This beta chain is a stray read from a library made for alpha chains; its abundance is not meaningful. V and J are TRBV12-3 or TRBV12-4 and TRBJ2-5; D tentatively reads TRBD1 or TRBD2 (5 bases each). V shed 2 bases and J shed 5 bases, with 12 bases lying between them. The CDR3 contains 14 residues. CDR3 amino acids: CASSLSGLGETQYF. The CDR3, as DNA: TGTGCCAGCAGTTTATCGGGGCTTGGGGAGACCCAGTACTTC.

In regard to this clonotype: This beta chain is an off-target read within a library intended for alpha chains, so its frequency means little. The chain recombines TRBV20-1 with TRBJ2-3; D is possibly TRBD1 (6 bases). Germline CDR1 reads DFQATT; CDR2 reads SNEGSKA (reference sequence). The V and J ends lost 7 bases and 3 bases respectively, with 11 bases between them. The CDR3 length is 12 residues. The CDR3 nucleotides read TGCAGTGTTCCCGGGACAACAGATACGCAGTATTTT. This translates into CSVPGTTDTQYF.

Sample share makes this clonotype large. As an off-target read in a library built for alpha chains, this beta chain has a frequency of little significance. This chain connects TRBV6-1 to TRBJ2-1; D possibly corresponds to TRBD1 (5 bases). The CDR3 runs to 15 residues. V was pared by 5 bases and J by 6 bases, with 17 bases between. CDR1 is MNHNS and CDR2 is SASEGT in the germline V gene. The CDR3 region has the DNA TGTGCCAGCAGTCCCCAACCCCAGGGCGGCAATGAGCAGTTCTTC. Translating it yields CASSPQPQGGNEQFF.

Sample share makes this clonotype large. For a library built for alpha chains, this beta chain is a stray read; little rests on its size. This rearrangement joins TRBV11-2 to TRBJ2-3, with 9 bases fitting TRBD2. This CDR3 region has 16 residues. J lost 2 bases, V lost 5 bases, and 8 bases had no gene match. Germline lookup yields CDR1 SGHAT and CDR2 FQNNGV. In DNA form, the CDR3 reads TGTGCCAGCAGCACGACTAGCGGACACCCCACAGATACGCAGTATTTT. It translates to CASSTTSGHPTDTQYF.

Worth noting for this clonotype: This beta chain lies outside the target of a library built for alpha chains; its clone size means little. The J gene is TRBJ2-3, the V gene TRBV20-1; tentatively, D is TRBD1 (5 bases). The CDR3 consists of 16 residues. Trimming removed 3 bases at V and 0 bases at J, with 16 bases between. Germline CDR1 DFQATT, CDR2 SNEGSKA (reference sequence). The CDR3 nucleotides are TGCAGTGCTAGGATCTCACGGACATCTAGCACAGATACGCAGTATTTT. This gives the protein CSARISRTSSTDTQYF.

Remarks on this clonotype: This beta chain lies outside the target of a library built for alpha chains; its clone size means little. The V gene is TRBV7-9, the J gene TRBJ1-6; D is uncertain. The CDR3 length is 12 residues. Germline CDR1 SEHNR, CDR2 FQNEAQ (reference sequence). Trimming removed 5 bases from V and 13 bases from J, with 12 bases in between. The CDR3 nucleotides are TGTGCCAGCAGCCCTAACCGGCTCCCCCTCCACTTT. Its protein is CASSPNRLPLHF.

Of note for this clonotype: The library was designed around alpha chains, so this beta chain is a stray read whose abundance carries little weight. The gene calls are TRBV5-1 and TRBJ2-1; possibly TRBD1 for D (5 bases). Looked up from germline, CDR1 is SGHRS and CDR2 is YFSETQ. The CDR3 runs 15 residues. V lost 0 bases, J lost 5 bases, and 12 bases lay in between. In nucleotides, the CDR3 is TGCGCCAGCAGCTTGGGCGCAGGGTTGGACAATGAGCAGTTCTTC. This encodes CASSLGAGLDNEQFF.

This clonotype has only a few counts. This beta chain is an unintended read in a library built for alpha chains; its size means little. V and J are TRBV27 and TRBJ2-1; 11 bases align to TRBD2. The V segment lost 8 bases and the J segment 4 bases; nucleotides outside the gene matches: 13. The CDR3 runs 17 residues. CDR1 MNHEY and CDR2 SMNVEV come from the germline V gene (reference sequence). Here the CDR3 reads CASQLSVGTSGYNEQFF. The DNA for the CDR3 is TGTGCCAGCCAACTATCTGTCGGGACTAGCGGATACAATGAGCAGTTCTTC.